What follows are 8 T cell receptor beta chains derived from one specimen sequenced in a study of OX40 agonist ivuxolimab in advanced cancers. Clones were read by immunoSEQ multiplex PCR, and TCRdb kept only the in-frame ones, dropping some. Here the sample spans about 89,000 clones, roughly 91% being singletons. The sequenced sample was CD4+ or CD8+ T cells sorted from blood, obtained in a trial of the OX40 agonist ivuxolimab. The receptors come from an adult with an advanced solid tumor such as melanoma, head and neck, liver or kidney cancer.

V and J are TRBV2 and TRBJ2-1, with 9 positions matching TRBD1. V trimming: 6 bases; J trimming: 7 bases; junction bases outside the gene matches: 13. Germline V gives CDR1 SNHLY, CDR2 FYNNEI. The CDR3 sequence is 16 residues long. The CDR3 loop is CASRISRDRARNEQFF. CDR3 DNA: TGTGCCAGCAGGATAAGCCGGGACAGGGCGCGGAATGAGCAGTTCTTC.

The chain employs TRBV5-4 and TRBJ2-7; 10 positions match TRBD1. The germline CDR1 and CDR2 sequences are SGHNT and YYREEE (reference sequence). This CDR3 has 15 residues. The junction had 8 bases not matched to a gene; V was cut back by 4 bases and J by 4 bases. The DNA of the CDR3 is TGTGCCAGCAGCCCCGGGACAGGGGACCTGTACGAGCAGTACTTC. Amino acids: CASSPGTGDLYEQYF.

The chain uses TRBV9 and TRBJ2-7, with D tentatively TRBD1 (5 bases). Between the trimmed V and J ends, which lost 0 bases and 4 bases, there was a span of 11 bases. The CDR3 length is 14 residues. Germline loops: CDR1 SGDLS, CDR2 YYNGEE. The CDR3 sequence is CASSVDPQGYEQYF. The CDR3 DNA sequence: TGTGCCAGCAGCGTAGACCCCCAGGGATACGAGCAGTACTTC.

The rearrangement uses TRBV5-1 and TRBJ2-7; D call uncertain. Germline-derived CDR1 and CDR2 are SGHRS and YFSETQ. The V end lost 0 bases, the J end lost 2 bases, and 9 bases lay between the germline ends. The CDR3 totals 14 residues. Here the CDR3 reads CASSLDSQTYEQYF. DNA of the CDR3: TGCGCCAGCAGCTTGGACTCACAGACCTACGAGCAGTACTTC. The full variable domain, in which reference TRBV5-1 and TRBJ2-7 provide the parts outside the CDR3, is KAGVTQTPRYLIKTRGQQVTLSCSPISGHRSVSWYQQTPGQGLQFLFEYFSETQRNKGNFPGRFSGRQFSNSRSEMNVSTLELGDSALYLCASSLDSQTYEQYFGPGTRLTVT.

The chain uses TRBV20-1 and TRBJ2-1, with D possibly being TRBD1 (5 bases). This CDR3 has 11 amino acids. V was pared by 3 bases and J by 10 bases, with 10 bases between. CDR1 is DFQATT and CDR2 is SNEGSKA in the germline V gene (reference sequence). In nucleotides, the CDR3 is TGCAGTGCTAGCCAGGGTGGCGAGCAGTTCTTC. Translation: CSASQGGEQFF.

V is TRBV7-9 and J is TRBJ1-4, with 10 bases aligning to TRBD1. The trim removed 5 bases at V and 4 bases at J, leaving 4 bases unmatched. The germline V gene has CDR1 SEHNR and CDR2 FQNEAQ (reference sequence). CDR3 length: 15 residues. The CDR3 sequence: CASSRQGANNEKLFF. The CDR3 nucleotides read TGTGCCAGCAGCCGACAGGGGGCTAATAATGAAAAACTGTTTTTT.

The chain employs TRBV5-8 and TRBJ1-5, with 8 bases matching TRBD1. The V gene's germline CDR1 is SGHTS and CDR2 YDEGEE. The CDR3 sequence is 13 residues long. The trim removed 4 bases at V and 5 bases at J, leaving 2 bases unmatched. This CDR3 is CASSMDRDQPQHF. The DNA for the CDR3 is TGTGCCAGCAGCATGGACAGGGATCAGCCCCAGCATTTT.

The genes are TRBV7-9 and TRBJ2-7; perhaps TRBD1 as D (6 bases). V gave up 6 bases and J gave up 5 bases, with 11 bases separating them. CDR1 is SEHNR, CDR2 FQNEAQ, per germline (reference sequence). This CDR3 region has 12 residues. CDR3 amino acids: CASSSQGNEQYF. DNA for the CDR3: TGTGCCAGCAGTTCACAGGGTAACGAGCAGTACTTC.